This T cell receptor beta chain was captured in a study of T cell responses to AZD1222 COVID-19 vaccine. In the study overall: Some second doses came at about 4 weeks and others at about 12 weeks; these were pooled. Study-level points and caveats: Repertoire samples came only from after the peak T cell response. There were vaccine-associated CD4 TCRs across spike, dominant at 160-218 and 743-854.

The CDR3 runs 13 residues. The germline gives CDR1 MGHDK, CDR2 SYGVNS. Trimming shortened V by 4 bases and J by 7 bases, and 13 bases separated the two germline ends. Method: immunoSEQ multiplex PCR; TCRdb's copy keeps in-frame clones and lacks some. The repertoire holds approximately 100,000 clones, with approximately 86% as singletons. Concerning this clone: No antigen is known for it.

The sample was peripheral blood, taken on day 0 of AZD1222 vaccination. V gene TRBV25-1 combines with J gene TRBJ1-2; D might be TRBD1 (5 bases). The clonotype was recovered from an adult in good health. CDR3 sequence (DNA): TGTGCCAGCAGTGGAACGCTGGGGCGTGGCTACACCTTC. Translating it yields CASSGTLGRGYTF.